This TCR beta chain derives from a study of CD8 T cells in ankylosing spondylitis. Broader study findings: Reactive arthritis synovial fluid and blood were previously reported to contain some motif variants. Disease-linked clones reportedly concentrated significantly in matched ankylosing spondylitis synovial fluid.

As the method for making TCR beta libraries, quantitative 5'-RACE with molecular barcodes was used. One entry per CDR3 protein, called by TCRdb with MiXCR from the 5' RACE reads. The sample has a few hundred thousand distinct CDR3 sequences, about 18% seen once. This clonotype was found a few times. Its antigen is unknown. Germline assignment: CDR1 SGHRS and CDR2 YFSETQ. The CDR3 length is 18 residues. The V gene lost 0 bases and the J gene lost 4 bases, with 23 bases spanning the gap. The specimen was blood, either unsorted or a sorted T cell fraction (not recorded which). The clonotype was recovered from a male donor with ankylosing spondylitis or in good health (not recorded which). The rearrangement joins TRBV5-1 to TRBJ2-7; D is uncertain. The CDR3 bases are TGCGCCAGCAGCTTGGATCCGGACGAAAGCGCTCTGCGATACGAGCAGTACTTC. It encodes CASSLDPDESALRYEQYF. Variable domain in full (rest from reference TRBV5-1 and TRBJ2-7): KAGVTQTPRYLIKTRGQQVTLSCSPISGHRSVSWYQQTPGQGLQFLFEYFSETQRNKGNFPGRFSGRQFSNSRSEMNVSTLELGDSALYLCASSLDPDESALRYEQYFGPGTRLTVT.